Included here is one T cell receptor beta chain sequence, with context. Its antigen is unidentified. These data are taken from a study of T cells expressing NK-cell markers. Study context: Seven of the eight sequenced donors were HCMV-seropositive; one was seronegative.

Overall study results and limits: Expanded NKG2C+ T cell clones were not confirmed as HCMV-specific. For a few donors, these clonotypes were likewise the leading ones in the CD3+CD56-NKG2C+ fraction.

TCR beta libraries carry UMIs added by 5'RACE template switching. From the 5' RACE reads, TCRdb lists one entry per CDR3 protein and no DNA. This repertoire includes 400,000 to 500,000 distinct CDR3 sequences. The CDR3 sequence is 15 residues long. CDR1 is MNHEY and CDR2 is SMNVEV in the germline V gene (reference sequence). Material: blood T cells: a sorted CD56 or NKG2C T cell subset, CD4+ or CD8+ T cells, or bulk PBMC T cells (not recorded which). This sequence was found in a woman aged 18-70 years in good health. V usage is TRBV27 and J usage is TRBJ1-5; TCRdb returns TRBD1, unconfirmable since there is no DNA. CDR3 in amino acids: CASSVNRGLGQPQHF.